A single sample gave rise to the 16 T cell receptor beta chains below, sequenced in a study of T cell responses to AZD1222 COVID-19 vaccine. Generated by immunoSEQ multiplex PCR, the TCRdb table keeps only in-frame clones and is missing some. The sample holds approximately 130,000 clones, around 85% seen once. This material consisted of peripheral blood, taken 28 days after the second dose of the MenACWY control vaccine. The receptors were sampled from an adult who received the MenACWY meningococcal vaccine as a control.

V gene TRBV9 combines with J gene TRBJ1-1; no firm D call. This CDR3 contains 13 residues. Trimming pared 4 bases from V and 0 bases from J, leaving 7 bases between. The germline gives CDR1 SGDLS, CDR2 YYNGEE. The CDR3 sequence is CASSHPLNTEAFF. CDR3 coding DNA: TGTGCCAGCAGCCACCCCCTGAACACTGAAGCTTTCTTT. The whole variable domain, filled in from reference TRBV9 and TRBJ1-1, reads DSGVTQTPKHLITATGQRVTLRCSPRSGDLSVYWYQQSLDQGLQFLIQYYNGEERAKGNILERFSAQQFPDLHSELNLSSLELGDSALYFCASSHPLNTEAFFGQGTRLTVV.

The CDR3 bases are TGTGCCAGCAGCTTAGGTGTACAAGAGACCCAGTACTTC. Encoded protein: CASSLGVQETQYF. V usage is TRBV5-6 and J usage is TRBJ2-5; D uncertain. CDR1 SGHDT and CDR2 YYEEEE come from the germline V gene. V lost 2 bases, J lost 2 bases, and 7 bases lay in between. CDR3 size: 13 residues.

As for this clone: Other DNA sequences in the sample encode the same CDR3. The genes are TRBV9 and TRBJ2-3; no reliable D call. The V end lost 0 bases, the J end lost 0 bases, and 8 bases lay between the germline ends. This CDR3 region has 15 residues. Germline V lookup: CDR1 SGDLS, CDR2 YYNGEE. CDR3 amino acids: CASSVEGRSTDTQYF. The CDR3 DNA reads TGTGCCAGCAGCGTAGAAGGCCGCAGCACAGATACGCAGTATTTT.

The chain combines TRBV5-4 with TRBJ2-2, with 8 bases that match TRBD2. Germline V lookup: CDR1 SGHNT, CDR2 YYREEE (reference sequence). The J segment lost 4 bases and the V segment lost 1 base, leaving 3 bases of the junction unmatched. The CDR3 runs 15 residues. In nucleotides, the CDR3 is TGTGCCAGCAGCTTGCCGGGGGGGCTCACCGGGGAGCTGTTTTTT. Translating it yields CASSLPGGLTGELFF.

The chain links TRBV29-1 to TRBJ2-1, with D hard to call. With 0 bases removed from V and 4 bases from J, the gap between germline ends came to 7 bases. The CDR3 has 13 amino acids. CDR1 is SQVTM, CDR2 ANQGSEA, per germline. Here the CDR3 DNA reads TGCAGCGTTGAAGACCCAAATTACAATGAGCAGTTCTTC. It specifies CSVEDPNYNEQFF.

J is TRBJ2-5 and V is TRBV6-5; weak D call: TRBD2 (5 bases). CDR3 size: 14 residues. With 8 bases removed from V and 5 bases from J, the gap between germline ends came to 18 bases. The germline CDR1 and CDR2 sequences are MNHEY and SVGAGI. CDR3 nucleotide sequence: TGTGCCAGCGCTACGGACTTTATAGGGGAGACCCAGTACTTC. This gives the protein CASATDFIGETQYF.

This clone occurred a few times. The V call is TRBV5-5, the J call TRBJ2-7; 14 bases are a match to TRBD2. Looked up from germline, CDR1 is SGHKS and CDR2 is YYEKEE (reference sequence). This CDR3 region has 17 residues. The V segment lost 1 base and the J segment 5 bases; nucleotides outside the gene matches: 8. The chain's CDR3 is CASSLRTSGRFEHEQYF. Written as DNA, the CDR3 is TGTGCCAGCAGCTTGCGGACTAGCGGGAGGTTCGAACACGAGCAGTACTTC.

This chain joins TRBV9 and TRBJ2-3; 11 nucleotides agree with TRBD2. J gave up 1 base and V 3 bases, and 7 bases lay outside the gene matches. This CDR3 is 17 amino acids long. CDR1 is SGDLS and CDR2 is YYNGEE in the germline V gene. CDR3 in amino acids: CASSGIAGGRGTDTQYF. The DNA for the CDR3 is TGTGCCAGCAGCGGTATAGCGGGGGGGCGAGGCACAGATACGCAGTATTTT.

V is TRBV4-2 and J is TRBJ1-1, with TRBD1 matching over 9 bases. Trimming removed 3 bases from V and 3 bases from J; junction bases left unmatched: 11. The CDR3 extends over 17 amino acids. The germline CDR1 and CDR2 sequences are LGHNA and YNFKEQ. CDR3 nucleotide sequence: TGTGCCAGCAGCCATGGTGGGGACAGGGATGGGGACACTGAAGCTTTCTTT. Amino acids: CASSHGGDRDGDTEAFF.

The genes are TRBV7-3 and TRBJ2-1, with D uncertain. The ends were cut back, 10 bases at V and 8 bases at J, with 24 bases in the middle. Germline V gene sequence: CDR1 SGHTA, CDR2 FQGTGA. This CDR3 comprises 15 residues. CDR3 loop: CATRPASISRDEQFF. For the CDR3, the DNA is TGTGCCACACGACCGGCGTCCATCAGTAGGGATGAGCAGTTCTTC.

The rearrangement uses TRBV5-1 and TRBJ2-3; D remains ambiguous. Germline CDR1 is SGHRS and CDR2 is YFSETQ. Trimming shortened V by 7 bases and J by 1 base, and 7 bases separated the two germline ends. There are 12 residues in the CDR3. In DNA form, the CDR3 reads TGCGCCAGCTCTACAGGCACAGATACGCAGTATTTT. The encoded protein is CASSTGTDTQYF.

This chain joins TRBV5-6 and TRBJ2-7; 9 bases line up with TRBD2. Germline V CDR1 and CDR2: SGHDT, YYEEEE. With V trimmed by 1 base and J by 3 bases, 11 bases remained unmatched. This CDR3 has 17 amino acids. CDR3 sequence: CASSLSVGGRAHYEQYF. DNA for the CDR3: TGTGCCAGCAGCTTGTCAGTTGGCGGGAGGGCCCACTACGAGCAGTACTTC.

This clone appeared once. The chain is built from TRBV3-1 (or the pseudogene TRBV3-2) and TRBJ1-2; 9 positions match TRBD1. CDR3 size: 15 residues. Per germline, CDR1 LGHDT and CDR2 YNNKEL (reference sequence). J lost 4 bases, V lost 5 bases, and 8 bases had no gene match. The CDR3 nucleotides are TGTGCCAGCAGCTACCGGGACAGGGTCGGCTATGGCTACACCTTC. Protein sequence: CASSYRDRVGYGYTF.

V gene TRBV18 combines with J gene TRBJ1-4; perhaps TRBD1 as D (6 bases). V was cut by 3 bases and J by 10 bases, with 12 bases left in between. From germline, CDR1 is KGHSH and CDR2 LQKENI. This CDR3 is built from 13 residues. CDR3 in DNA: TGTGCCAGCTCACCCGCGGAGGGGGGAAAACTGTTTTTT. Amino acid sequence: CASSPAEGGKLFF.

J is TRBJ1-6 and V is TRBV13, with no clear D. Germline loops: CDR1 PRHDT, CDR2 FYEKMQ (reference sequence). V lost 6 bases and J 7 bases, leaving 13 bases between the germline ends. This CDR3 comprises 14 residues. Here the CDR3 reads CASRGWRTNSPLHF. The CDR3 coding sequence is TGTGCCAGCAGGGGGTGGCGGACGAATTCACCCCTCCACTTT.

The J gene is TRBJ1-2, the V gene TRBV7-3; D gene uncertain. Germline lookup yields CDR1 SGHTA and CDR2 FQGTGA. Trimming took off 0 bases at V and 6 bases at J, with 14 bases between the two ends. This CDR3 is 15 amino acids long. CDR3 sequence: CASSLTGSGFDGYTF. As DNA, the CDR3 is TGTGCCAGCAGCTTAACGGGATCGGGGTTCGATGGCTACACCTTC. Full variable domain (remainder filled in from reference TRBV7-3 and TRBJ1-2): GAGVSQTPSNKVTEKGKYVELRCDPISGHTALYWYRQSLGQGPEFLIYFQGTGAADDSGLPNDRFFAVRPEGSVSTLKIQRTERGDSAVYLCASSLTGSGFDGYTFGSGTRLTVV.